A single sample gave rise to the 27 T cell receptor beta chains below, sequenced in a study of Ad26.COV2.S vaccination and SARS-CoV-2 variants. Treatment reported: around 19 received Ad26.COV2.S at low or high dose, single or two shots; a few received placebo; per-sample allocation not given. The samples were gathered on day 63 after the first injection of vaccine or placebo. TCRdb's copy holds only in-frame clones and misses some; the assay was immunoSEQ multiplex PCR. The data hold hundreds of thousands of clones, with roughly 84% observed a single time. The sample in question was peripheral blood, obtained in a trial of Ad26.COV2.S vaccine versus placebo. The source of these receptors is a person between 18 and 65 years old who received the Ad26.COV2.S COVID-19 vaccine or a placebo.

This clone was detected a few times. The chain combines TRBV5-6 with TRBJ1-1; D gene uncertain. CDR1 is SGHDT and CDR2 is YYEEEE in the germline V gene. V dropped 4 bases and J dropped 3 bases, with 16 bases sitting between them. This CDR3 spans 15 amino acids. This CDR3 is CASSPGGVRYTEAFF. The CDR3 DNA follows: TGTGCCAGCAGCCCTGGCGGGGTCCGTTACACTGAAGCTTTCTTT.

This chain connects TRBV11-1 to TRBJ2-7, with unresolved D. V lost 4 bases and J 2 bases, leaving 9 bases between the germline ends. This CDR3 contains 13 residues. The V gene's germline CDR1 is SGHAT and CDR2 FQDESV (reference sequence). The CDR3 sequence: CASSSRRAYEQYF. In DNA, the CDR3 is TGTGCCAGCAGCTCGCGTAGGGCCTACGAGCAGTACTTC.

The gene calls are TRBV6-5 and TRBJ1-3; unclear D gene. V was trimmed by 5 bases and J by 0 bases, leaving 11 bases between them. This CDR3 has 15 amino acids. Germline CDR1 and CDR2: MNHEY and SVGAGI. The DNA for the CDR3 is TGTGCCAGCAGTCCGGACCTCCTCTCTGGAAACACCATATATTTT. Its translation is CASSPDLLSGNTIYF.

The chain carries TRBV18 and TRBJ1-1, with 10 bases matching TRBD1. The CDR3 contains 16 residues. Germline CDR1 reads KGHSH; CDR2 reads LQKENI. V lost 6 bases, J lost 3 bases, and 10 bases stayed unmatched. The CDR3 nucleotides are TGTGCCAGCTCCCCCGGGGCTGGACAGGGGGACACTGAAGCTTTCTTT. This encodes CASSPGAGQGDTEAFF.

This CDR3 is CASSYRKETQYF. The CDR3 nucleotides are TGTGCCAGCAGTTACAGAAAAGAGACCCAGTACTTC. V and J are TRBV6-2 or TRBV6-3 and TRBJ2-5; D unresolved. The V end lost 2 bases, the J end lost 3 bases, and 4 bases lay between the germline ends. Germline V CDR1 and CDR2: MNHEY, SVGEGT. The CDR3 is 12 amino acids.

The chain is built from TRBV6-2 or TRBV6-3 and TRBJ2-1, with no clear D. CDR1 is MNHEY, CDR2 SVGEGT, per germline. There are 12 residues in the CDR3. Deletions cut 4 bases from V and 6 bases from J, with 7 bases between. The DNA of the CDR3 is TGTGCCAGCAGTTTCCCGCCCAATGAGCAGTTCTTC. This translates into CASSFPPNEQFF.

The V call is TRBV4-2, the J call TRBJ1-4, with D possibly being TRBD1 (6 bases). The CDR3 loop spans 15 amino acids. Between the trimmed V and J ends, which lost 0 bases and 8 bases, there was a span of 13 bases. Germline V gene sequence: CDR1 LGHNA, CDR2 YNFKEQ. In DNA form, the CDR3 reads TGTGCCAGCAGCCAAGAGGGGCAGGGGATCGAAAAACTGTTTTTT. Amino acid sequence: CASSQEGQGIEKLFF.

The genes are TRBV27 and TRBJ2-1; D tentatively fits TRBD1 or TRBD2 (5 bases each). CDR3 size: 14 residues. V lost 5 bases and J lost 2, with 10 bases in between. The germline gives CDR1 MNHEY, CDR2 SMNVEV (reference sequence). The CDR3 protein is CASSLGDPYNEQFF. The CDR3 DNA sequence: TGTGCCAGCAGTCTAGGGGACCCCTACAATGAGCAGTTCTTC.

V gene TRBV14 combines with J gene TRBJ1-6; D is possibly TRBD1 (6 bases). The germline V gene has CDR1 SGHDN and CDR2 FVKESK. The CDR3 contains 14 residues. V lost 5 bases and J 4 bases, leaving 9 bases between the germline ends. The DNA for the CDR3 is TGTGCCAGCAGCTTCCAGGGGTATAATTCACCCCTCCACTTT. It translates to CASSFQGYNSPLHF.

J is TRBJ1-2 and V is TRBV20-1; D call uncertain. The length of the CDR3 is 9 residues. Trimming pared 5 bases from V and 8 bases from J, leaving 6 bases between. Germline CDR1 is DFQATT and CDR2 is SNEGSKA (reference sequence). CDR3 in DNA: TGCAGTGCTCCCCCCGGCTACACCTTC. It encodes CSAPPGYTF.

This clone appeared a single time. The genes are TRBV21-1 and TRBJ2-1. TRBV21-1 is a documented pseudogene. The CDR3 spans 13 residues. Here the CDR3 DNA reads TGTGCCAGCAGCAAAGTTGGGGACAATGAGCAGTTCTTC. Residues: CASSKVGDNEQFF.

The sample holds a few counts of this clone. The CDR3 DNA sequence: TGCGCCAGCAAGGACAGCCCCTACGAGCAGTACTTC. Translated, it gives CASKDSPYEQYF. The rearrangement links TRBV10-1 to TRBJ2-7, with D perhaps matching TRBD1 (6 bases). The germline V and J ends were trimmed by 7 bases and 2 bases, with 9 bases remaining between them. The germline V gene has CDR1 WNHNN and CDR2 SYGVQD (reference sequence). CDR3 size: 12 residues.

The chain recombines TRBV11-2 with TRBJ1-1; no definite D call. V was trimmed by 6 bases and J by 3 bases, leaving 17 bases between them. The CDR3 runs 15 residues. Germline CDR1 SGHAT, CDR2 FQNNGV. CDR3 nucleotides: TGTGCCAGCAGTCATCAACCCGCCTCGGACACTGAAGCTTTCTTT. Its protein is CASSHQPASDTEAFF.

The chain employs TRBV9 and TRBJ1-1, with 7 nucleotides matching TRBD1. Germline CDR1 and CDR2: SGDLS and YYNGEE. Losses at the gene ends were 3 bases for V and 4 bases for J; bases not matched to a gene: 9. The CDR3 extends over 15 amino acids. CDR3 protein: CASSATPDRSTEAFF. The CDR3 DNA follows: TGTGCCAGCAGCGCCACCCCGGACAGGAGCACTGAAGCTTTCTTT.

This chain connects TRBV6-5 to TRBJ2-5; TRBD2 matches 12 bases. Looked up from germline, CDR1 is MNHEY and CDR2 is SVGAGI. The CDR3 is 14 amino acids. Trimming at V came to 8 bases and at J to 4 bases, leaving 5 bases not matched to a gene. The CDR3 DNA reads TGTGCCAGCTCTAGCGGGGGGGCCGGAGAGACCCAGTACTTC. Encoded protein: CASSSGGAGETQYF.

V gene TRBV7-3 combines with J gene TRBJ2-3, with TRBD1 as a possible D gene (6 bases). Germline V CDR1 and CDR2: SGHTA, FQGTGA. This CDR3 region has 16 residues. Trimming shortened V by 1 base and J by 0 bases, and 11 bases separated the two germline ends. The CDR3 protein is CASSLSRTVSTDTQYF. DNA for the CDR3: TGTGCCAGCAGCTTAAGTCGGACAGTTAGCACAGATACGCAGTATTTT.

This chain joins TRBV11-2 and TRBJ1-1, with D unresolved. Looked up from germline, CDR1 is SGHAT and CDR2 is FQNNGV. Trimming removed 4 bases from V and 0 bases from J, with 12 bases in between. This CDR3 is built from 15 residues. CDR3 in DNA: TGTGCCAGCAGCTCATATACCGCGATGAACACTGAAGCTTTCTTT. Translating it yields CASSSYTAMNTEAFF.

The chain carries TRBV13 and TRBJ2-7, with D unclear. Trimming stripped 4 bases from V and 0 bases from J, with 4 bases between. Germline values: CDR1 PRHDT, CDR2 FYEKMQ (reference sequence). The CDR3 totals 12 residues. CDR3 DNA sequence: TGTGCCAGCAGCTACAGCTCCTACGAGCAGTACTTC. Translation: CASSYSSYEQYF.

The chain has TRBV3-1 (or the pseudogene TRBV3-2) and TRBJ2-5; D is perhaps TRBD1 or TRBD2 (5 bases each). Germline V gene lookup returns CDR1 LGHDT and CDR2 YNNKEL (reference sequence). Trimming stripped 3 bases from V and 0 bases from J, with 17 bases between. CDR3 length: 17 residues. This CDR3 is CASSHSGAEDYQETQYF. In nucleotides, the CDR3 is TGTGCCAGCAGCCACTCTGGGGCGGAGGACTACCAAGAGACCCAGTACTTC.

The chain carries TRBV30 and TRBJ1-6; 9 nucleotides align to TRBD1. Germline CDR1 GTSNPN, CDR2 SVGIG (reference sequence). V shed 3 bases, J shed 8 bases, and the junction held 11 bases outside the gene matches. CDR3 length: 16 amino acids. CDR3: CAWSLFRTGGDSPLHF. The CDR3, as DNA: TGTGCCTGGAGCCTATTCCGAACAGGGGGCGATTCACCCCTCCACTTT.

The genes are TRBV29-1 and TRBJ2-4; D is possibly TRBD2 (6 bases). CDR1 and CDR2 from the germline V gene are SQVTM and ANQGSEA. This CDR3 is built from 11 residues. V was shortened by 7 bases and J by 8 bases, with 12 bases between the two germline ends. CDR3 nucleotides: TGCAGCGCACACGGGGGTGACATTCAGTACTTC. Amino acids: CSAHGGDIQYF.

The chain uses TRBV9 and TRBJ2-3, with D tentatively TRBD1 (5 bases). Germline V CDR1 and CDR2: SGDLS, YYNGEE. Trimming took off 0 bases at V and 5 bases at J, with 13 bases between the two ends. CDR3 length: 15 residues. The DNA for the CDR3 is TGTGCCAGCAGCGTAGGTAGTCAGGGTGGAGATACGCAGTATTTT. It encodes CASSVGSQGGDTQYF.

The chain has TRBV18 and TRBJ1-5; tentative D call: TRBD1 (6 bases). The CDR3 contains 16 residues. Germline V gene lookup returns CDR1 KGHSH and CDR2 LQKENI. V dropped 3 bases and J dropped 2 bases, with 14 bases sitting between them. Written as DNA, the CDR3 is TGTGCCAGCTCACCTGAGGGGGGGCTAGGCAATCAGCCCCAGCATTTT. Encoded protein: CASSPEGGLGNQPQHF. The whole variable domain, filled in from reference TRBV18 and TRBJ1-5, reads NAGVMQNPRHLVRRRGQEARLRCSPMKGHSHVYWYRQLPEEGLKFMVYLQKENIIDESGMPKERFSAEFPKEGPSILRIQQVVRGDSAAYFCASSPEGGLGNQPQHFGDGTRLSIL.

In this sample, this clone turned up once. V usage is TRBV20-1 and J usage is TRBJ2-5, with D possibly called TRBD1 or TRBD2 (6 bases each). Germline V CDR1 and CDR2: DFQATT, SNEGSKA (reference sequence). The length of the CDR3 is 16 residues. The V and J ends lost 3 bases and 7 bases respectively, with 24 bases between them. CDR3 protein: CSASVSGGLRGGTQYF. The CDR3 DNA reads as TGCAGTGCTAGTGTTTCCGGGGGCCTAAGGGGAGGGACCCAGTACTTC.

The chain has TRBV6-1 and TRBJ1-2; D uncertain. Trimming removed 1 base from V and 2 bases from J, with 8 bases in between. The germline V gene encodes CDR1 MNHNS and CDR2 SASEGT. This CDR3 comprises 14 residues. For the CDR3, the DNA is TGTGCCAGCAGTGAAGGGACGTTAAACTATGGCTACACCTTC. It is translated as CASSEGTLNYGYTF.

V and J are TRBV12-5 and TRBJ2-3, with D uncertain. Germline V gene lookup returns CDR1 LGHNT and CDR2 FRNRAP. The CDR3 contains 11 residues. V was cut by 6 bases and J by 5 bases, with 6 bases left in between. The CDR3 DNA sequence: TGTGCTAGTGGCCGGAGAGATACGCAGTATTTT. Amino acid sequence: CASGRRDTQYF.

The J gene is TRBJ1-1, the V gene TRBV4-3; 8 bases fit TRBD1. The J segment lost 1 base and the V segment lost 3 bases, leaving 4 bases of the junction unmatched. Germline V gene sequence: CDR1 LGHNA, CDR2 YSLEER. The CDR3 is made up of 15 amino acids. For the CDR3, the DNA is TGCGCCAGCAGCCATTGGACAGGGCCGAACACTGAAGCTTTCTTT. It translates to CASSHWTGPNTEAFF.